Listed below are T cell receptor beta chains from one sample, sequenced in a study of cytomegalovirus exposure and HLA in healthy donors. Generated by immunoSEQ multiplex PCR, the TCRdb table keeps only in-frame clones and is missing some. The sample has over 150,000 clones; 70% to 80% are singletons. Sequencing was done on a sample of PBMCs. Every receptor here comes from a man aged 40-50 years in good health and CMV-seronegative. Each CDR3 is given without its conserved first and last residue. A row's size may be missing; if present it is once, few, many or a size class.

CDR3aa: AGSSELYNEQF; abundance: few; j_gene: TRBJ2-1; v_gene: TRBV2
CDR3aa: ASVRGGHNEQF; abundance: NA; j_gene: TRBJ2-1; v_gene: TRBV6-6
CDR3aa: ASSLVSLGTGELF; abundance: NA; j_gene: TRBJ2-2; v_gene: TRBV7-8
CDR3aa: ASRGVIYEQY; abundance: NA; j_gene: TRBJ2-7; v_gene: TRBV28
CDR3aa: ASRRTGGTGELF; abundance: few; j_gene: TRBJ2-2; v_gene: TRBV6-1
CDR3aa: ASSFLVTGGFYEQF; abundance: few; j_gene: TRBJ2-1; v_gene: TRBV27
CDR3aa: ASSPEDSGLTFYEQY; abundance: once; j_gene: TRBJ2-7; v_gene: TRBV18
CDR3aa: ASSKGGGRRF; abundance: NA; j_gene: TRBJ2-1; v_gene: TRBV21-1
CDR3aa: ASSQDTGGNTGSEQY; abundance: NA; j_gene: TRBJ2-7; v_gene: TRBV4-3
CDR3aa: ASSQSSDREDSGANVLT; abundance: NA; j_gene: TRBJ2-6; v_gene: TRBV23-1
CDR3aa: ASSPWYRGGETQY; abundance: NA; j_gene: TRBJ2-5; v_gene: TRBV18
CDR3aa: ATSRDRTGEAF; abundance: NA; j_gene: TRBJ1-1; v_gene: TRBV15
CDR3aa: AISGSGGALDTQY; abundance: NA; j_gene: TRBJ2-3; v_gene: TRBV10-3
CDR3aa: ASSLDLAGRTDTQY; abundance: NA; j_gene: TRBJ2-3; v_gene: TRBV5-6
CDR3aa: ASGVGTTQY; abundance: NA; j_gene: TRBJ2-7; v_gene: TRBV12-5
CDR3aa: SRRHSQY; abundance: few; j_gene: TRBJ2-5; v_gene: TRBV29-1
CDR3aa: ASSLDGQGFVPDTQY; abundance: NA; j_gene: TRBJ2-3; v_gene: TRBV13
CDR3aa: ASSPDRVQPQH; abundance: NA; j_gene: TRBJ1-5; v_gene: TRBV19
CDR3aa: ASSWLSSGGSTDTQY; abundance: NA; j_gene: TRBJ2-3; v_gene: TRBV5-5
CDR3aa: ASSLDRTYEQY; abundance: NA; j_gene: TRBJ2-7; v_gene: TRBV5-4
CDR3aa: ASSASGTGSEQY; abundance: NA; j_gene: TRBJ2-7; v_gene: TRBV9
CDR3aa: ARSRGRGWEKLF; abundance: NA; j_gene: TRBJ1-4; v_gene: TRBV5-3
CDR3aa: ASSPGTGGLYEQF; abundance: NA; j_gene: TRBJ2-1; v_gene: TRBV27
CDR3aa: ASSSGTGRNEQF; abundance: NA; j_gene: TRBJ2-1; v_gene: TRBV7-2
CDR3aa: ASSLAPGTGREQY; abundance: once; j_gene: TRBJ2-7; v_gene: TRBV4-1
CDR3aa: ASSLQGDETQY; abundance: NA; j_gene: TRBJ2-5; v_gene: TRBV5-1
CDR3aa: AISGTSGGAYEQY; abundance: once; j_gene: TRBJ2-7; v_gene: TRBV10-3
CDR3aa: ASSAGQPYPSTDTQY; abundance: once; j_gene: TRBJ2-3; v_gene: TRBV2
CDR3aa: ASSLDRGREQF; abundance: NA; j_gene: TRBJ2-1; v_gene: TRBV11-2
CDR3aa: ASRPPGQGRYEQY; abundance: NA; j_gene: NA; v_gene: TRBV25-1
CDR3aa: ASSLVTTGKNEKLF; abundance: NA; j_gene: TRBJ1-4; v_gene: TRBV27
CDR3aa: ASSVSGTAQETQY; abundance: NA; j_gene: TRBJ2-5; v_gene: TRBV9
CDR3aa: AWRSPGYNEKLF; abundance: NA; j_gene: TRBJ1-4; v_gene: TRBV30
CDR3aa: ASSSPGHQPQH; abundance: NA; j_gene: TRBJ1-5; v_gene: TRBV19
CDR3aa: ASSGGLTGYT; abundance: NA; j_gene: TRBJ1-2; v_gene: TRBV2
CDR3aa: ASSLPRPGGYT; abundance: NA; j_gene: TRBJ1-2; v_gene: TRBV27
CDR3aa: ASSTGTTFGEQY; abundance: NA; j_gene: TRBJ2-7; v_gene: TRBV5-1
CDR3aa: ASNPGTDNSPLH; abundance: NA; j_gene: TRBJ1-6; v_gene: TRBV2
CDR3aa: ASSAYRADHTQY; abundance: NA; j_gene: TRBJ2-3; v_gene: TRBV27
CDR3aa: ASSEGENTEAF; abundance: NA; j_gene: TRBJ1-1; v_gene: TRBV18
CDR3aa: ASNAEASGANVLT; abundance: few; j_gene: TRBJ2-6; v_gene: TRBV2
CDR3aa: ASSIKRTQNQETQY; abundance: NA; j_gene: TRBJ2-5; v_gene: TRBV19
CDR3aa: ASSLSGTVNSPLH; abundance: NA; j_gene: TRBJ1-6; v_gene: TRBV6-5
CDR3aa: AWSAGNNLYGYT; abundance: NA; j_gene: TRBJ1-2; v_gene: TRBV30
CDR3aa: ASSSQGSLEPQH; abundance: NA; j_gene: TRBJ1-5; v_gene: TRBV6-5
CDR3aa: ASSLRGGSSYEQY; abundance: NA; j_gene: TRBJ2-7; v_gene: TRBV13
CDR3aa: ASSVEGTVGGNTIY; abundance: NA; j_gene: TRBJ1-3; v_gene: TRBV9
CDR3aa: ASSLGQGGKPQH; abundance: NA; j_gene: TRBJ1-5; v_gene: TRBV19
CDR3aa: AWSVRQALYNEQF; abundance: NA; j_gene: TRBJ2-1; v_gene: TRBV30
CDR3aa: ASSRGSEESITEAF; abundance: NA; j_gene: TRBJ1-1; v_gene: TRBV7-9
CDR3aa: ASSLAFGGTGELF; abundance: NA; j_gene: TRBJ2-2; v_gene: TRBV5-6
CDR3aa: ASGLDLAGGFREETQY; abundance: NA; j_gene: TRBJ2-5; v_gene: TRBV12-5
CDR3aa: ASSVATRSTGELF; abundance: NA; j_gene: TRBJ2-2; v_gene: TRBV9
CDR3aa: ASSPLDRGNNSPLH; abundance: NA; j_gene: TRBJ1-6; v_gene: TRBV18
CDR3aa: ASSQGVRQGASGELF; abundance: NA; j_gene: TRBJ2-2; v_gene: TRBV4-3
CDR3aa: ASSHPGQGIYEQY; abundance: NA; j_gene: TRBJ2-7; v_gene: TRBV4-1
CDR3aa: ASSPGQGNTGELF; abundance: many; j_gene: TRBJ2-2; v_gene: TRBV6-4
CDR3aa: SVEVWERGSTDTQY; abundance: NA; j_gene: TRBJ2-3; v_gene: TRBV29-1
CDR3aa: STGGGGSNTGELF; abundance: NA; j_gene: TRBJ2-2; v_gene: TRBV29-1
CDR3aa: ATRRGSGDGRPQH; abundance: few; j_gene: TRBJ1-5; v_gene: TRBV15